The 20 T cell receptor beta chains presented below share a single source sample, sequenced in a study of OX40 agonist ivuxolimab in advanced cancers. TCRdb's table, derived via immunoSEQ multiplex PCR, lists solely in-frame clones and lacks some. This sample carries about 80,000 clones, 84% of them seen once, and the ten largest clones take 20% to 30%. This specimen was CD4+ or CD8+ T cells sorted from blood, taken in a trial of the OX40 agonist ivuxolimab. These receptor sequences come from an adult with an advanced solid tumor such as melanoma, head and neck, liver or kidney cancer.

The chain links TRBV18 to TRBJ2-1, with TRBD2 identical over 7 bases. The CDR3 consists of 13 residues. V trimming: 0 bases; J trimming: 16 bases; junction bases outside the gene matches: 9. Germline-derived CDR1 and CDR2 are KGHSH and LQKENI. The CDR3 region has the DNA TGTGCCAGCTCACCACCGACAAGCGGGAAACGATTCTTC. It codes for CASSPPTSGKRFF.

The V gene is TRBV5-1, the J gene TRBJ2-1, with D possibly matching TRBD2 (6 bases). CDR3 length equals 14 residues. Per the germline V gene, CDR1 is SGHRS and CDR2 is YFSETQ. V lost 0 bases, J lost 7 bases, and 11 bases lay in between. CDR3 in DNA: TGCGCCAGCAGCTTGGGAGGAGGGTTAAATGAGCAGTTCTTC. Protein: CASSLGGGLNEQFF.

This rearrangement joins TRBV4-3 to TRBJ2-1; possibly TRBD2 for D (8 bases). Per germline, CDR1 LGHNA and CDR2 YSLEER. Trimming stripped 2 bases from V and 0 bases from J, with 14 bases between. The CDR3 contains 17 residues. DNA of the CDR3: TGCGCCAGCAGCCAATTTAGCGGGGACAGCTCCTACAATGAGCAGTTCTTC. This codes for CASSQFSGDSSYNEQFF.

This clone was seen more than once but under ten times. The chain links TRBV6-1 to TRBJ2-3; 9 nucleotides align to TRBD2. The CDR3 length is 17 residues. V trimming: 4 bases; J trimming: 1 base; junction bases outside the gene matches: 9. The germline V gene has CDR1 MNHNS and CDR2 SASEGT. In DNA, the CDR3 is TGTGCCAGCAGTGCCGTAGCGGGAGTTAGGGGCACAGATACGCAGTATTTT. This translates into CASSAVAGVRGTDTQYF.

This clone was seen a single time. The chain couples TRBV5-4 to TRBJ2-2; maybe TRBD2 (5 bases). Germline CDR1 SGHNT, CDR2 YYREEE (reference sequence). V shed 4 bases and J shed 4 bases, with 8 bases lying between them. The CDR3 runs 13 residues. In DNA form, the CDR3 reads TGTGCCAGCAGCAGAGAGGGCACCGGGGAGCTGTTTTTT. Its protein product is CASSREGTGELFF.

The rearrangement joins TRBV6-6 to TRBJ1-2; D remains unclear. The CDR3 is 12 residues long. The germline CDR1 and CDR2 sequences are MNHNY and SVGAGI (reference sequence). Trimming stripped 0 bases from V and 6 bases from J, with 5 bases between. The CDR3 sequence is CASSYSGDGYTF. The CDR3 coding sequence is TGTGCCAGCAGTTACTCTGGGGATGGCTACACCTTC.

The chain recombines TRBV2 with TRBJ2-2, with TRBD2 identical over 9 bases. V lost 7 bases to trimming and J lost 4 bases; unmatched junction nucleotides: 19. Germline V gene sequence: CDR1 SNHLY, CDR2 FYNNEI. This CDR3 is 19 amino acids long. DNA of the CDR3: TGTGCCAGCATCAAGAATCCAAGCGGGGGGTCGGGAGGCACCGGGGAGCTGTTTTTT. Translation gives CASIKNPSGGSGGTGELFF.

The chain employs TRBV5-4 and TRBJ1-2; D possibly corresponds to TRBD1 (5 bases). The CDR3 sequence is 18 residues long. Between the trimmed V and J ends, which lost 6 bases and 0 bases, there was a span of 24 bases. Germline V lookup: CDR1 SGHNT, CDR2 YYREEE (reference sequence). For the CDR3, the DNA is TGTGCCAGCACCACCTTCGACAGAAGACCTACCACTAACTATGGCTACACCTTC. It translates to CASTTFDRRPTTNYGYTF.

This chain links TRBV4-2 with TRBJ2-1; unclear D gene. This CDR3 contains 13 residues. V shed 3 bases and J shed 8 bases, with 11 bases lying between them. Germline values: CDR1 LGHNA, CDR2 YNFKEQ. CDR3 DNA: TGTGCCAGCAGCCACCGCCTTGGAGATGAGCAGTTCTTC. Translated: CASSHRLGDEQFF.

The chain links TRBV6-1 to TRBJ1-2, with TRBD1 matching over 9 bases. Germline CDR1 is MNHNS and CDR2 is SASEGT. V shed 8 bases, J shed 10 bases, and the junction held 8 bases outside the gene matches. The length of the CDR3 is 12 residues. The CDR3 DNA sequence: TGTGCCAGCTCCGACAGGGGGTACGACTACACCTTC. Translation gives CASSDRGYDYTF.

The chain is built from TRBV5-4 and TRBJ2-7; 7 bases line up with TRBD2. There are 16 residues in the CDR3. Germline CDR1 and CDR2: SGHNT and YYREEE (reference sequence). Germline trimming cut 3 bases from V and 4 bases from J; bases unmatched to any gene: 13. CDR3: CASSSGGRLAVYEQYF. The DNA of the CDR3 is TGTGCCAGCAGCTCGGGCGGGAGACTAGCAGTTTACGAGCAGTACTTC. Full variable domain (missing parts from reference TRBV5-4 and TRBJ2-7): ETGVTQSPTHLIKTRGQQVTLRCSSQSGHNTVSWYQQALGQGPQFIFQYYREEENGRGNFPPRFSGLQFPNYSSELNVNALELDDSALYLCASSSGGRLAVYEQYFGPGTRLTVT.

This clone has more than one count but fewer than ten. V usage is TRBV30 and J usage is TRBJ1-1, with 8 bases identical to TRBD1. Germline CDR1 and CDR2: GTSNPN and SVGIG (reference sequence). Losses at the gene ends were 4 bases for V and 1 base for J; bases not matched to a gene: 8. The CDR3 covers 15 residues. The CDR3 reads CAWTGGLVGNTEAFF. CDR3 coding DNA: TGTGCCTGGACAGGGGGCCTTGTTGGGAACACTGAAGCTTTCTTT.

The rearrangement links TRBV4-1 to TRBJ2-1; no firm D call. Trimming left V 5 bases short and J 3 bases short, with 14 bases between. Germline V gene sequence: CDR1 MGHRA, CDR2 YSYEKL. This CDR3 is 15 amino acids long. The DNA of the CDR3 is TGCGCCAGCAGCTTGGACCCTGTATACTACAATGAGCAGTTCTTC. This gives the protein CASSLDPVYYNEQFF.

At least ten counts were recorded for this clone. This sample includes further DNA sequences coding for the same CDR3. The V call is TRBV5-1, the J call TRBJ1-2; no firm D call. The germline V and J ends were trimmed by 0 bases and 0 bases, with 6 bases remaining between them. CDR1 SGHRS and CDR2 YFSETQ come from the germline V gene. The CDR3 extends over 14 amino acids. The CDR3 nucleotides read TGCGCCAGCAGCTTGGAATCACCTAACTATGGCTACACCTTC. The encoded protein is CASSLESPNYGYTF.

The rearrangement joins TRBV5-1 to TRBJ2-7; the match to TRBD2 covers 9 bases. Germline V CDR1 and CDR2: SGHRS, YFSETQ. This CDR3 contains 15 residues. The junction had 9 bases not matched to a gene; V was cut back by 2 bases and J by 6 bases. The chain's CDR3 is CASSFGSGRSFEQYF. The CDR3 DNA is TGCGCCAGCAGCTTTGGTAGCGGGAGATCGTTCGAGCAGTACTTC.

The CDR3 sequence is CASSKAGGNEQFF. In nucleotides, the CDR3 is TGTGCCAGCAGCAAAGCGGGGGGGAATGAGCAGTTCTTC. The gene calls are TRBV21-1 and TRBJ2-1; TRBD2, the table's D call, was not compared with the DNA. TRBV21-1 is reported as a pseudogene. CDR3 length: 13 amino acids.

The gene calls are TRBV6-1 and TRBJ1-2; no definite D call. Per germline, CDR1 MNHNS and CDR2 SASEGT. This CDR3 spans 12 amino acids. V was cut by 10 bases and J by 3 bases, with 12 bases left in between. The CDR3 bases are TGTGCCACACCGGCAGGTGACTATGGCTACACCTTC. Translating gives CATPAGDYGYTF.

The CDR3 sequence: CASSLLRSSYEQYF. The CDR3 nucleotides are TGTGCCAGCAGTTTACTCAGGAGCTCCTACGAGCAGTACTTC. The chain uses TRBV27 and TRBJ2-7; D is undetermined. Looked up from germline, CDR1 is MNHEY and CDR2 is SMNVEV (reference sequence). V was cut by 2 bases and J by 0 bases, with 8 bases left in between. CDR3 length: 14 amino acids.

The chain combines TRBV2 with TRBJ1-2, with 7 positions matching TRBD1. CDR3 size: 12 residues. Germline CDR1 and CDR2: SNHLY and FYNNEI. J gave up 1 base and V 8 bases, and 1 base lay outside the gene matches. CDR3 nucleotides: TGTGCCAGCGGGGACAGTAACTATGGCTACACCTTC. Protein sequence: CASGDSNYGYTF.

This clone was seen just once. This chain connects TRBV28 to TRBJ1-5; TRBD1 aligns across 10 bases. This CDR3 is built from 14 residues. Per the germline V gene, CDR1 is MDHEN and CDR2 is SYDVKM. The V gene end was trimmed by 6 bases and the J gene end by 4 bases; junction bases not matched to a gene: 3. CDR3 region: CASRGTGENQPQHF. The CDR3 DNA reads TGTGCCAGCAGGGGGACAGGGGAAAATCAGCCCCAGCATTTT.